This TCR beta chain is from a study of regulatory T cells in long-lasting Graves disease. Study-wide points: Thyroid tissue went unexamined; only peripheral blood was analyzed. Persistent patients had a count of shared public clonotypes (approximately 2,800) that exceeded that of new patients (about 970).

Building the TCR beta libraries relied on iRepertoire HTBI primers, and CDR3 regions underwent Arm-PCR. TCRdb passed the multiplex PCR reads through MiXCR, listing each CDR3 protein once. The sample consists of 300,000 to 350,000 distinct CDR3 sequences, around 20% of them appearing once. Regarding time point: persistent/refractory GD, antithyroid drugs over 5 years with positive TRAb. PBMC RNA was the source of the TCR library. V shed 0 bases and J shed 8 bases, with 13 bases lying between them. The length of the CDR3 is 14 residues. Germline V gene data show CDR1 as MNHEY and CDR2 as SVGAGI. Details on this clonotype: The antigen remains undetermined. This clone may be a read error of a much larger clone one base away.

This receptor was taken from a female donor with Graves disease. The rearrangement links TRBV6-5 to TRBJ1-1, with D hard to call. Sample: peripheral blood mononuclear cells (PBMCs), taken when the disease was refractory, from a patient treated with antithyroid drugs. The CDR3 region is CASSYSRRCLEAFF. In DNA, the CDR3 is TGTGCCAGCAGTTACTCTCGACGGTGCCTCGAAGCTTTCTTT.